The clone carrying this T cell receptor (beta chain) appeared once. V was clipped by 5 bases and J by 4 bases, with 12 bases between them. The CDR3 covers 13 residues. The germline gives CDR1 SEHNR, CDR2 FQNEAQ (reference sequence). Original data processing: How many nucleated cells were present was estimated from reference gene primer amplification. Here immunoSEQ multiplex PCR was the method, and the copy in TCRdb shows in-frame clones only, minus some. V, J and clone size are taken as reported in that table, and D and trimming were inferred from the DNA itself. The table shows under 130,000 clones, with around 86% occurring only once. The data belong to a study of blood T cell repertoires in COVID-19. Study at large: COVID-19 samples, acute and convalescent, were from the United States, Italy and Spain. Sources were T cells, B-cell-depleted T cells, or PBMCs; the material itself was cDNA or gDNA.

This rearrangement joins TRBV7-9 to TRBJ2-7; D is possibly TRBD1 (6 bases). The source material was peripheral blood. The clonotype was recovered from a man aged 50-59 years with acute or convalescent COVID-19. This CDR3 reads CASSTRDIYEQYF. CDR3 nucleotide sequence: TGTGCCAGCAGCACCCGGGACATTTACGAGCAGTACTTC.